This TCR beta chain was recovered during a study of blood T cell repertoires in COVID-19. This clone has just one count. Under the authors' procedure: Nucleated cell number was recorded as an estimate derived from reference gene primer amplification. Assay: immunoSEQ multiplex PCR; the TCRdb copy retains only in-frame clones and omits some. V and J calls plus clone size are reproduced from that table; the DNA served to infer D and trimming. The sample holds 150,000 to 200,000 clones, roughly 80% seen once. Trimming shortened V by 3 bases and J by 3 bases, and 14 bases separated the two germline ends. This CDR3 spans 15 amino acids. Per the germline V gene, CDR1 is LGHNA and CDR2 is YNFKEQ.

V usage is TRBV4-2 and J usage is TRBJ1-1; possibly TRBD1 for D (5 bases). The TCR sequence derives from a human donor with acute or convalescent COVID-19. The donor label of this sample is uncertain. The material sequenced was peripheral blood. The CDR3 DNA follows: TGTGCCAGCAGCCACCTGGGGGGGAAGCACACTGAAGCTTTCTTT. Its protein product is CASSHLGGKHTEAFF.